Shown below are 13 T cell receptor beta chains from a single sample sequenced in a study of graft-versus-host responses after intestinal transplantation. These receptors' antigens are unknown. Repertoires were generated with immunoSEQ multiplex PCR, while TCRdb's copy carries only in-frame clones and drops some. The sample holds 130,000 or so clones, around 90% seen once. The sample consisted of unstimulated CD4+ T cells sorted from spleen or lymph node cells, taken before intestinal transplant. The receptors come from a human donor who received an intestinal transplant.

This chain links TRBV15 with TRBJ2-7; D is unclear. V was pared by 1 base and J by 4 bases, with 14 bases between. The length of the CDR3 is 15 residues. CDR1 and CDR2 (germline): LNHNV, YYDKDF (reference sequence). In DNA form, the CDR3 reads TGTGCCACCAGCAGAGGGGCCTCCCACGGGTACGAGCAGTACTTC. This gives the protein CATSRGASHGYEQYF.

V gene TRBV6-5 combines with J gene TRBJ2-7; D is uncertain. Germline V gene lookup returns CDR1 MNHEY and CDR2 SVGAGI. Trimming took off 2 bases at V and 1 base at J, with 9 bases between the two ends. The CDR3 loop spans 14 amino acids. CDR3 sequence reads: CASSYPPDSYEQYF. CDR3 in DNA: TGTGCCAGCAGTTACCCCCCGGATTCCTACGAGCAGTACTTC.

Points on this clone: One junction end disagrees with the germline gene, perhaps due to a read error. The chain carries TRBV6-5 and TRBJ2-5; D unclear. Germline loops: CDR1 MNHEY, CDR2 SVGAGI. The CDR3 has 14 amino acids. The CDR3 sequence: CASSYGVSSETRYF. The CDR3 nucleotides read TGTGCCAGCAGTTACGGCGTGAGCTCGGAGACCCGGTACTTC.

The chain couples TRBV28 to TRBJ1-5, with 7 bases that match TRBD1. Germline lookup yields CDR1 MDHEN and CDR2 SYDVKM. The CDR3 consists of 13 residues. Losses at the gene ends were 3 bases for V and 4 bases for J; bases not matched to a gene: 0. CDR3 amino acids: CASSLDRNQPQHF. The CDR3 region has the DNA TGTGCCAGCAGTTTGGACAGGAATCAGCCCCAGCATTTT.

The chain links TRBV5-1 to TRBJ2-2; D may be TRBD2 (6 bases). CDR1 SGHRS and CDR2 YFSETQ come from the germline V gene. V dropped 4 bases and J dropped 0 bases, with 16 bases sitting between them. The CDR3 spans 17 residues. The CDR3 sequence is CASSPGTSFANTGELFF. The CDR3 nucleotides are TGCGCCAGCAGCCCCGGGACTTCTTTCGCGAACACCGGGGAGCTGTTTTTT.

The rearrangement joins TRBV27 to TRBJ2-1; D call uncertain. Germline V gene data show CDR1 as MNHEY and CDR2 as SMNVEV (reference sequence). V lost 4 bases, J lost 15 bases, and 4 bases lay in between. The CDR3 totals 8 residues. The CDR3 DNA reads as TGTGCCAGCAGTTGCGGGTTCTTC. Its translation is CASSCGFF.

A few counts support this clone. CDR3 bases: TGTGCCAGCAGCGCATACTACGAGCAGTACTTC. Translated: CASSAYYEQYF. The genes are TRBV11-2 and TRBJ2-7, with D unclear. This CDR3 comprises 11 residues. The V and J ends lost 5 bases and 3 bases respectively, with 5 bases between them. CDR1 is SGHAT, CDR2 FQNNGV, per germline.

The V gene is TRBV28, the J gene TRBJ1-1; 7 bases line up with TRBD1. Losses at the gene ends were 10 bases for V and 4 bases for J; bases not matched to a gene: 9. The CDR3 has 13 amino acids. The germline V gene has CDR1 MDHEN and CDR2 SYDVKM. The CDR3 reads CATVDRLSTEAFF. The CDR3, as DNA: TGTGCCACTGTGGACAGGCTAAGCACTGAAGCTTTCTTT.

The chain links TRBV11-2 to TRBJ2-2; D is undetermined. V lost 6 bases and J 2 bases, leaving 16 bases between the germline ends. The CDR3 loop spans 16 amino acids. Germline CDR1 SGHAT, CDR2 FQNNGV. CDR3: CASRLEIHRNTGELFF. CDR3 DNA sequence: TGTGCCAGCAGGCTGGAGATTCACCGAAACACCGGGGAGCTGTTTTTT. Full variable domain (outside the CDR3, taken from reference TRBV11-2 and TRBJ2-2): EAGVAQSPRYKIIEKRQSVAFWCNPISGHATLYWYQQILGQGPKLLIQFQNNGVVDDSQLPKDRFSAERLKGVDSTLKIQPAKLEDSAVYLCASRLEIHRNTGELFFGEGSRLTVL.

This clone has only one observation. This CDR3 is CASSIDLFGLRSYEQYF. The DNA for the CDR3 is TGTGCCAGTAGTATAGATCTATTTGGGCTGCGATCCTACGAGCAGTACTTC. V and J are TRBV19 and TRBJ2-7; D is ambiguous. Deletions cut 0 bases from V and 1 base from J, with 16 bases between. Germline V gives CDR1 LNHDA, CDR2 SQIVND (reference sequence). The CDR3 extends over 17 amino acids.

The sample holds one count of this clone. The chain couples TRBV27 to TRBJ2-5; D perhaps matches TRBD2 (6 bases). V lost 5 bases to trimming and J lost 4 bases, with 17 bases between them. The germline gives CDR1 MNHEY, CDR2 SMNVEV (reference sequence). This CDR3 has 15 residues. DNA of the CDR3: TGTGCCAGCAGTCCCGGGTCCACGGGAGTAGAGACCCAGTACTTC. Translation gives CASSPGSTGVETQYF.

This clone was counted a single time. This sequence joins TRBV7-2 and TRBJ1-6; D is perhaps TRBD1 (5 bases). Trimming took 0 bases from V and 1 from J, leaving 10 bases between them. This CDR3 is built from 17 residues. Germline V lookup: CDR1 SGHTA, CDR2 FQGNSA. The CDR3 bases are TGTGCCAGCAGCTTAGCTCAGACAGCTTCCTATAATTCACCCCTCCACTTT. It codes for CASSLAQTASYNSPLHF.

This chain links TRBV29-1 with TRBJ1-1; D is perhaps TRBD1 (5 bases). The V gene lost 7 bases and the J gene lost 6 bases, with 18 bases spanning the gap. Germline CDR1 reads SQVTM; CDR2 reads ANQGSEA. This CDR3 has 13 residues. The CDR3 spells CSGLNLGPSEAFF. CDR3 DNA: TGCAGCGGACTCAACCTGGGGCCTTCTGAAGCTTTCTTT.